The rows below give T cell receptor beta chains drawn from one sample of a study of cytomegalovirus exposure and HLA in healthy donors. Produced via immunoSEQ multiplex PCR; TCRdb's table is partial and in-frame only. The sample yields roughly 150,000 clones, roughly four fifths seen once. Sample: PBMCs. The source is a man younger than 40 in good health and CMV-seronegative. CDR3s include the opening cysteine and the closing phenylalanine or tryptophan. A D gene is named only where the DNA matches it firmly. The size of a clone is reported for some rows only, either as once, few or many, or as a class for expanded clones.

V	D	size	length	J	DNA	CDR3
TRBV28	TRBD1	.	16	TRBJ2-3	TGTGCCAGCAGTTTATCAACTCCCACAGGGGCAGATACGCAGTATTTT	CASSLSTPTGADTQYF
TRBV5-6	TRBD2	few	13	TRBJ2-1	TGTGCCAGCAGCTTGTTTAGCGGGAGATTGCAGTTCTTC	CASSLFSGRLQFF
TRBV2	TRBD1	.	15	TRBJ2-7	TGTGCCAGCAGATCGCCGGGACAGGGTATCTACGAGCAGTACTTC	CASRSPGQGIYEQYF
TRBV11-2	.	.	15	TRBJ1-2	TGTGCCAGCAGCGGAGGTCCCACATTAGCCTATGGCTACACCTTC	CASSGGPTLAYGYTF
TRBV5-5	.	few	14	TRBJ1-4	TGTGCCAGCAGCTTGCAGTTCTTTAATGAAAAACTGTTTTTT	CASSLQFFNEKLFF
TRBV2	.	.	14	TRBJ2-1	TGTGCCAGCAGATTGGGACTGCGTTACAATGAGCAGTTCTTC	CASRLGLRYNEQFF
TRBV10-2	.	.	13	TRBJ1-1	TGCGCCAGCAGTCGGGGAATTGACACTGAAGCTTTCTTT	CASSRGIDTEAFF
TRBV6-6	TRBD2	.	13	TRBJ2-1	TGTGCCAGCAGTACCCAAAGCGGGATTGAGCAGTTCTTC	CASSTQSGIEQFF
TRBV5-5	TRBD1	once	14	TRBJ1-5	TGTGCCAGCAGCTTGGGGACAGGGATCGAGCCCCAGCATTTT	CASSLGTGIEPQHF
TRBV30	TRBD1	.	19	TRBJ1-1	TGTGCCTGGAGCCGATTAACCGGGACAGATTTAAAATCGAACACTGAAGCTTTCTTT	CAWSRLTGTDLKSNTEAFF
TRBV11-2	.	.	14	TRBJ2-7	TGTGCCAGCAGCTTTGGGGACTCGGGATACGAGCAGTACTTC	CASSFGDSGYEQYF
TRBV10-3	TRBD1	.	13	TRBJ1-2	TGTGCCATCAGTGGTGACAGGGTATTCGGCTACACCTTC	CAISGDRVFGYTF
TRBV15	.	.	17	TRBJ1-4	TGTGCCACCAGCAGAGACCCGACAACAGGAGTTAATGAAAAACTGTTTTTT	CATSRDPTTGVNEKLFF